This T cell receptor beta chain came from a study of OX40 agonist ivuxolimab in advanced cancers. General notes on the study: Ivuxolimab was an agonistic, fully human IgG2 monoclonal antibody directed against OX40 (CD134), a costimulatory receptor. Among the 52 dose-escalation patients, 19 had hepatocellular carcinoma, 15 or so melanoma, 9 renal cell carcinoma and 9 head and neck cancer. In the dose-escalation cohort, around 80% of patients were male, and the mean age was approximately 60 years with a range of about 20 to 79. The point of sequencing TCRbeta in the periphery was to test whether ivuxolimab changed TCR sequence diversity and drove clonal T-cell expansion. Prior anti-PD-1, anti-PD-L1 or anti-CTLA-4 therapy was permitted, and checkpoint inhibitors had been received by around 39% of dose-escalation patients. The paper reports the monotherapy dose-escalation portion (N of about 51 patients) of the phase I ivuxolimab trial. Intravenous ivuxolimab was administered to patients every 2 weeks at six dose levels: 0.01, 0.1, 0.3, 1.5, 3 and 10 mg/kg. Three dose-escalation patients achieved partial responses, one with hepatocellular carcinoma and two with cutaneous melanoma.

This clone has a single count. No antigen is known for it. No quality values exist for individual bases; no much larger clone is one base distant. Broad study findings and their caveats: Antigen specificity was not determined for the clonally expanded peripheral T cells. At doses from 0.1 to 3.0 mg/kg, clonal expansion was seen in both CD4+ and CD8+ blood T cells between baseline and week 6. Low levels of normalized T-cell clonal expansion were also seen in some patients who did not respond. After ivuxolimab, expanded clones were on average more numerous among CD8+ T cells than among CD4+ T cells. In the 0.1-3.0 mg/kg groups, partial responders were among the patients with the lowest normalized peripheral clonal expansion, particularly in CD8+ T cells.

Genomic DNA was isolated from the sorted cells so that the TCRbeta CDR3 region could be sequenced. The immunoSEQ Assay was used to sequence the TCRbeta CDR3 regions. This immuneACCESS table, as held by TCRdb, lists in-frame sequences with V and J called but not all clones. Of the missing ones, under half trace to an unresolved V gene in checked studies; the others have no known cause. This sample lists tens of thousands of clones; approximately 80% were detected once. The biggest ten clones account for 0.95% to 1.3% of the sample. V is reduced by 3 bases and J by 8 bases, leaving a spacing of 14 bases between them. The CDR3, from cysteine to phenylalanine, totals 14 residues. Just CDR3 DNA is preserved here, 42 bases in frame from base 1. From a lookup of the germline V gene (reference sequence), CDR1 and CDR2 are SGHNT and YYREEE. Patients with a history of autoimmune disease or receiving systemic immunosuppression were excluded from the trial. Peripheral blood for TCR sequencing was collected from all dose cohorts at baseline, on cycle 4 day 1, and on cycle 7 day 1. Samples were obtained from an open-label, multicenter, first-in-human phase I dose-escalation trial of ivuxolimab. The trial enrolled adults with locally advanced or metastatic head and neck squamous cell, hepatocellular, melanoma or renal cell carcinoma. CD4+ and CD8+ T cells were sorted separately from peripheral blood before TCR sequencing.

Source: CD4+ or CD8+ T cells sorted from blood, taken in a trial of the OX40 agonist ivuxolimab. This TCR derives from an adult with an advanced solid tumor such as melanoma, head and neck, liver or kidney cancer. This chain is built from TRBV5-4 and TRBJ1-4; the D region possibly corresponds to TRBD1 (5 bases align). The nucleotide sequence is TGTGCCAGCAGCTCAGCGGGGGGAGGGGAAAAACTGTTTTTT. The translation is CASSSAGGGEKLFF.